This T cell receptor (beta chain) stems from a study of radiotherapy plus CTLA-4 blockade in lung cancer (dated by TCRdb to the late 2010s). Context from the whole study: Among the enrolled patients, about 19% had an objective response, and 25% to 40% reached disease control.

Notes on this clone: Its binding antigen is unknown. No per-base quality is available; no much larger clone lies one base away.

The study evaluated CTLA-4 blockade (ipilimumab) given together with focal radiation therapy in patients who had chemo-refractory metastatic non-small-cell lung cancer. Library method: the immunoSEQ multiplex PCR assay. TCRdb holds this immuneACCESS table with in-frame rearrangements only. Some clones are missing; in checked studies, unresolved V genes explain under half, and the rest has no known cause. Counted in this sample were about 60,000 clones; just over 75% of them appeared once. Approximately 4.3% of the sample lies in the top ten. Sequences MNHNS (CDR1) and SASEGT (CDR2) are obtained from the germline V gene. At the junction V is shortened by 4 bases and J by 4 bases; bases outside the gene matches: 5. The CDR3 runs 15 amino acids, cysteine and phenylalanine included. Just the 45-base CDR3 DNA is kept, in frame starting at base 1. Study-wide conclusions, independent of this receptor: TCR clones derived from tumors expanded in peripheral blood after treatment with radiotherapy and ipilimumab. The strongest predictors of response were reported to be early dynamic shifts in blood T cell clones along with a rise in serum interferon-beta following radiation.

This clonotype was sampled from a human donor with non-small cell lung cancer who had a partial response to radiotherapy plus ipilimumab. Here the chain combines TRBV6-1 and TRBJ1-4; 8 nucleotides in the junction match TRBD1. The sequencing used peripheral blood, collected from a patient treated with radiotherapy plus ipilimumab. The base sequence is TGTGCCAGCAGTGGCGGACAGGGTGGTAATGAAAAACTGTTTTTT. Its protein is CASSGGQGGNEKLFF.